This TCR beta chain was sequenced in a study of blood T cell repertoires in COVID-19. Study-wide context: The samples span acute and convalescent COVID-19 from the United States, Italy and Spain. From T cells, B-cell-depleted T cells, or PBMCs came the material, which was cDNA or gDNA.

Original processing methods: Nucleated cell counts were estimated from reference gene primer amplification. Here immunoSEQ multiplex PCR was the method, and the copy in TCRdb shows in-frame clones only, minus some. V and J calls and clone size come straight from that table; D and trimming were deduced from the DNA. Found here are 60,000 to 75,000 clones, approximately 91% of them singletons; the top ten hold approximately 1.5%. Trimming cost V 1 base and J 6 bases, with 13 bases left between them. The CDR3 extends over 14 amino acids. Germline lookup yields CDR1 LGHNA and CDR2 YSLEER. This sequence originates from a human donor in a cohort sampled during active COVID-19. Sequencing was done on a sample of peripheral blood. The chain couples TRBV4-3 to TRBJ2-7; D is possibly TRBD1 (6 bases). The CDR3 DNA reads TGCGCCAGCAGCCAAGCATACAGGGCGAGCGAGCAGTACTTC. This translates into CASSQAYRASEQYF.